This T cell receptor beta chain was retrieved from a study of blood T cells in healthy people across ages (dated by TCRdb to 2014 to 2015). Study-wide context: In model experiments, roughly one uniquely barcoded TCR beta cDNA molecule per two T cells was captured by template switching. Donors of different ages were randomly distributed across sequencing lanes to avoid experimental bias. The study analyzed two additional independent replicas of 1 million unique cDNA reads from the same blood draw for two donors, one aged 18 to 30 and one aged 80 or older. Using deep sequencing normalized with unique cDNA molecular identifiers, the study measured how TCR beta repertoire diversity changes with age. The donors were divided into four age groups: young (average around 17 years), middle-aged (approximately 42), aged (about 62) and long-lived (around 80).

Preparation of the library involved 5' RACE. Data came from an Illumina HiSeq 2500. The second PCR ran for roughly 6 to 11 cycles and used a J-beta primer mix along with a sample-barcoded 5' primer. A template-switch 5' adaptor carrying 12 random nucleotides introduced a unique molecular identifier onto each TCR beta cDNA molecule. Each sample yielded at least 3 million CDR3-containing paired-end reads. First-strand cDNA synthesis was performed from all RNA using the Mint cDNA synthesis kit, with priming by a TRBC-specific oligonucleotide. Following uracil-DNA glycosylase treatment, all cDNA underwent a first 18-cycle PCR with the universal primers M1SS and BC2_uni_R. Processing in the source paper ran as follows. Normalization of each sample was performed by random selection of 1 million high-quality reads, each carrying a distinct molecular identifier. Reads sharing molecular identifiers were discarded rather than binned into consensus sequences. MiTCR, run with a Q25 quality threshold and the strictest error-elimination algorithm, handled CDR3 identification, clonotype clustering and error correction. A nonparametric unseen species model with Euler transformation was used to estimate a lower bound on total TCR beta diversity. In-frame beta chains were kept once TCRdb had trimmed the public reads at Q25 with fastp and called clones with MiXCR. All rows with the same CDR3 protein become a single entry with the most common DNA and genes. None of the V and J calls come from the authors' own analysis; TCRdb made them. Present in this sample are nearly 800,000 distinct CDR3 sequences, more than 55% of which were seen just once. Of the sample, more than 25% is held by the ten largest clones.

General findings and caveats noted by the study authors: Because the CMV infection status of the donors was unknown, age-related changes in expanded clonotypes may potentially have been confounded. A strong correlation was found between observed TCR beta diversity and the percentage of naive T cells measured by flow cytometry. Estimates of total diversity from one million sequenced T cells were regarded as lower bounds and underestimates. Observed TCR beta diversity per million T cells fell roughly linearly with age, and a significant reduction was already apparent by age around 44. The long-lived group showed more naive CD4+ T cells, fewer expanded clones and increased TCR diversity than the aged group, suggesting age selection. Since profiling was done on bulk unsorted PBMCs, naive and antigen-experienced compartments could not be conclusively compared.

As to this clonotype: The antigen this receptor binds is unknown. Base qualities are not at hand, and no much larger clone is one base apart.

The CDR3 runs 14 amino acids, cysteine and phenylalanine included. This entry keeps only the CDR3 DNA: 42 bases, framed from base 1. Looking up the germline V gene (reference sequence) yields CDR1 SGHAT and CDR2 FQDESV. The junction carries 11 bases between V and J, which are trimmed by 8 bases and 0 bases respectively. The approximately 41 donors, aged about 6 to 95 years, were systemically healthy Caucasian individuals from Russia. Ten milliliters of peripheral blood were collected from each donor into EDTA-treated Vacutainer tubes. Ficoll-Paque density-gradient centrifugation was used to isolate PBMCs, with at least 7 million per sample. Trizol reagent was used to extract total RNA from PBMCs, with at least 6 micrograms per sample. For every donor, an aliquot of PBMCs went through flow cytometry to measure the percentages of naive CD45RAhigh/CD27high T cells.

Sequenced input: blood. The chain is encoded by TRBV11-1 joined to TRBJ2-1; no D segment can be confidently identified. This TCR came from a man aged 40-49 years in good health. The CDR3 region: CASRPGDSYNEQFF. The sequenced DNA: TGTGCCAGCCGGCCGGGCGACTCCTACAATGAGCAGTTCTTC.